A single sample is the source of the 20 T cell receptor beta chains below, sequenced in a study of blood T cell repertoires in COVID-19. TCRdb's table, derived via immunoSEQ multiplex PCR, lists solely in-frame clones and lacks some. The sample lists 200,000 to 300,000 clones; about 90% were seen once. The sample comprised peripheral blood. These receptors all come from a woman aged 40 to 50 with acute or convalescent COVID-19.

This chain joins TRBV19 and TRBJ1-2; TRBD1 matches at 8 bases. V trimming: 0 bases; J trimming: 5 bases; junction bases outside the gene matches: 2. The V gene's germline CDR1 is LNHDA and CDR2 SQIVND (reference sequence). The CDR3 consists of 14 residues. CDR3 nucleotides: TGTGCCAGTAGTATAGAAGGACAGGGATATGGCTACACCTTC. It codes for CASSIEGQGYGYTF.

This clone has only one observation. The rearrangement links TRBV6-1 to TRBJ1-2, with 11 bases that match TRBD1. The germline V gene encodes CDR1 MNHNS and CDR2 SASEGT. The V and J ends lost 3 bases and 6 bases, in that order; junction bases with no gene match: 9. The CDR3 covers 16 residues. The CDR3 here is CASSEGEDRGLDGYTF. Written as DNA, the CDR3 is TGTGCCAGCAGTGAGGGCGAGGACAGGGGGCTAGATGGCTACACCTTC.

This rearrangement joins TRBV27 to TRBJ1-5; 9 bases agree with TRBD1. J lost 4 bases, V lost 0 bases, and 1 base had no gene match. Per germline, CDR1 MNHEY and CDR2 SMNVEV (reference sequence). This CDR3 comprises 15 residues. The CDR3 DNA reads as TGTGCCAGCAGTTTATCAGGACAGGGGAATCAGCCCCAGCATTTT. As protein: CASSLSGQGNQPQHF.

V usage is TRBV11-2 and J usage is TRBJ1-1, with D tentatively TRBD1 (6 bases). The V end lost 5 bases, the J end lost 5 bases, and 18 bases lay between the germline ends. The CDR3 has 15 residues. Germline loops: CDR1 SGHAT, CDR2 FQNNGV. Here the CDR3 DNA reads TGTGCCAGCAGCCCCACCGGGACACTGCATACTGAAGCTTTCTTT. Residues: CASSPTGTLHTEAFF.

The rearrangement uses TRBV2 and TRBJ2-3; 12 bases fit TRBD2. J was trimmed by 7 bases and V by 10 bases; bases with no gene match: 9. Germline-derived CDR1 and CDR2 are SNHLY and FYNNEI. CDR3 length: 14 amino acids. DNA for the CDR3: TGTGCCACGAGGCTAGCGGGGGGGCACAATACGCAGTATTTT. Translated, it gives CATRLAGGHNTQYF.

The chain recombines TRBV24-1 with TRBJ1-1; 8 bases line up with TRBD1. The CDR3 totals 13 residues. V lost 7 bases to trimming and J lost 6 bases; unmatched junction nucleotides: 6. The germline V gene encodes CDR1 KGHDR and CDR2 SFDVKD. The DNA of the CDR3 is TGTGCCACCAGCCAGGGGGCTCAGGCTGAAGCTTTCTTT. It encodes CATSQGAQAEAFF.

The V and J genes are TRBV28 and TRBJ1-2; unclear D gene. With 6 bases removed from V and 6 bases from J, the gap between germline ends came to 17 bases. The germline V gene encodes CDR1 MDHEN and CDR2 SYDVKM. The CDR3 length is 14 residues. CDR3 region: CASRPPMGRDGYTF. The CDR3 DNA reads TGTGCCAGCAGACCTCCCATGGGGAGGGATGGCTACACCTTC.

CDR3 nucleotide sequence: TGTGCCAGCTCACATGCCGGGGAGCTGTTTTTT. Its translation is CASSHAGELFF. V usage is TRBV6-5 and J usage is TRBJ2-2, with unresolved D. The CDR3 is made up of 11 amino acids. CDR1 and CDR2 from the germline V gene are MNHEY and SVGAGI. The germline V and J ends were trimmed by 8 bases and 6 bases, with 7 bases remaining between them.

The CDR3 loop reads CASSLVVSGVSTDTQYF. CDR3 coding DNA: TGTGCCAGCAGCTTAGTCGTTAGCGGGGTTAGCACAGATACGCAGTATTTT. The genes are TRBV7-2 and TRBJ2-3; 8 positions agree with TRBD2. This CDR3 has 17 amino acids. With V trimmed by 1 base and J by 0 bases, 6 bases remained unmatched. The germline V gene has CDR1 SGHTA and CDR2 FQGNSA.

The chain recombines TRBV19 with TRBJ1-6; TRBD1 matches at 8 bases. CDR1 and CDR2 (germline): LNHDA, SQIVND (reference sequence). This CDR3 contains 15 residues. Trimming at V came to 0 bases and at J to 14 bases, leaving 9 bases not matched to a gene. The CDR3 protein is CASSIDDRGRGTLHF. CDR3 DNA: TGTGCCAGTAGTATAGACGACAGGGGCCGCGGAACCCTCCACTTT.

This clone was recorded only once. The rearrangement joins TRBV2 to TRBJ1-1; D may be TRBD1 (6 bases). With 4 bases removed from V and 5 bases from J, the gap between germline ends came to 17 bases. The CDR3 is 15 residues long. CDR1 SNHLY and CDR2 FYNNEI come from the germline V gene. CDR3 DNA sequence: TGTGCCAGCAGTGCCCGGGTGATGGGGGCGACTGAAGCTTTCTTT. This encodes CASSARVMGATEAFF.

This chain's CDR3 is CASRQDSRPTNEKLFF. In DNA form, the CDR3 reads TGTGCCAGCAGGCAGGACAGCCGCCCAACTAATGAAAAACTGTTTTTT. V is TRBV27 and J is TRBJ1-4; weak D call: TRBD1 (6 bases). Germline CDR1 is MNHEY and CDR2 is SMNVEV (reference sequence). There are 16 residues in the CDR3. Deletions cut 6 bases from V and 0 bases from J, with 14 bases between.

The chain has TRBV10-2 and TRBJ1-5; no definite D call. Germline CDR1 reads WSHSY; CDR2 reads SAAADI. V lost 2 bases to trimming and J lost 7 bases, with 9 bases between them. The CDR3 contains 13 residues. CDR3 sequence reads: CASSEGPSQPQHF. The CDR3 coding sequence is TGCGCCAGCAGTGAGGGGCCGAGCCAGCCCCAGCATTTT.

This sequence joins TRBV19 and TRBJ2-3; D possibly corresponds to TRBD1 (6 bases). The ends were cut back, 6 bases at V and 2 bases at J, with 12 bases in the middle. From germline, CDR1 is LNHDA and CDR2 SQIVND (reference sequence). This CDR3 region has 14 residues. The CDR3, as DNA: TGTGCCAGTAGACCTGGACAGCTCACAGATACGCAGTATTTT. It is translated as CASRPGQLTDTQYF.

This chain uses TRBV14 with TRBJ1-4; D is ambiguous. The CDR3 spans 13 residues. V lost 2 bases to trimming and J lost 8 bases, with 9 bases between them. The germline V gene has CDR1 SGHDN and CDR2 FVKESK. CDR3 sequence (DNA): TGTGCCAGCAGCCAAACCGCTGAGGAAAAACTGTTTTTT. Protein sequence: CASSQTAEEKLFF.

This clone was observed once. The V call is TRBV9, the J call TRBJ2-1; possibly TRBD1 for D (6 bases). CDR3 length: 14 residues. V lost 0 bases, J lost 6 bases, and 10 bases lay in between. Per the germline V gene, CDR1 is SGDLS and CDR2 is YYNGEE. The CDR3 loop is CASSVAGHTNEQFF. CDR3 bases: TGTGCCAGCAGCGTAGCGGGACACACCAATGAGCAGTTCTTC.

In this sample, this clone turned up a few times. The chain couples TRBV7-2 to TRBJ1-3; possibly TRBD1 for D (6 bases). Germline loops: CDR1 SGHTA, CDR2 FQGNSA. This CDR3 has 16 residues. Deletions cut 1 base from V and 2 bases from J, with 12 bases between. CDR3 sequence reads: CASSLGGGGTGNTIYF. CDR3 bases: TGTGCCAGCAGCTTAGGAGGGGGGGGGACTGGAAACACCATATATTTT.

The chain recombines TRBV5-4 with TRBJ1-2, with D unresolved. Deletions cut 1 base from V and 7 bases from J, with 11 bases between. The germline V gene encodes CDR1 SGHNT and CDR2 YYREEE (reference sequence). The CDR3 has 13 amino acids. The CDR3 DNA reads as TGTGCCAGCAGCTTGTCTGGGCAGTTTGGCTACACCTTC. This encodes CASSLSGQFGYTF.

The chain uses TRBV19 and TRBJ1-3; a weak D match, TRBD1 (5 bases). With 6 bases removed from V and 2 bases from J, the gap between germline ends came to 17 bases. The germline V gene has CDR1 LNHDA and CDR2 SQIVND (reference sequence). This CDR3 region has 16 residues. The CDR3 loop reads CASRPAGKFTGNTIYF. The CDR3 DNA follows: TGTGCCAGTAGGCCTGCAGGGAAATTTACTGGAAACACCATATATTTT.

The chain recombines TRBV28 with TRBJ2-3; 8 nucleotides match TRBD1. CDR1 and CDR2 (germline): MDHEN, SYDVKM. V shed 5 bases, J shed 0 bases, and the junction held 7 bases outside the gene matches. The CDR3 is 16 amino acids. This CDR3 is CASSGDRSASTDTQYF. CDR3 DNA sequence: TGTGCCAGCAGTGGGGACAGGTCAGCTAGCACAGATACGCAGTATTTT.